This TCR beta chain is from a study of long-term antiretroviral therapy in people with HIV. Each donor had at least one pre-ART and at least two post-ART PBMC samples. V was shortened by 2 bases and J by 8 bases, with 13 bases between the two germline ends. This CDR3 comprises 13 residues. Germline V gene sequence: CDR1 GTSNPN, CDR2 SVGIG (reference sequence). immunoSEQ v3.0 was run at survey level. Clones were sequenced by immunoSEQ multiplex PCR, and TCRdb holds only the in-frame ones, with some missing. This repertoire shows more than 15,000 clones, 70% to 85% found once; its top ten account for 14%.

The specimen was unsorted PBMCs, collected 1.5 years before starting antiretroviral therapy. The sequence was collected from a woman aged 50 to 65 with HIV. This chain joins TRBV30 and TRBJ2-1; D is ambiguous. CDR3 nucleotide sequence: TGTGCCTGGAGTCACACCCAGGCCGATGAGCAGTTCTTC. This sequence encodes CAWSHTQADEQFF.